Each of the 13 T cell receptor beta chains below was sequenced from the same sample in a study of OX40 agonist ivuxolimab in advanced cancers. The protocol used for the library was the immunoSEQ multiplex PCR assay. TCRdb obtained this table from immuneACCESS and retained in-frame rearrangements with V and J assigned. These tables miss some clones; where compared with another copy, unresolved V genes account for less than half of the shortfall, and the remainder is unexplained. The sample table shows some 110,000 clones, and 90% are seen once. 0.48% of the sample lies in the top ten. The material was CD4+ or CD8+ T cells sorted from blood, obtained in a trial of the OX40 agonist ivuxolimab. The source of these receptors is an adult with an advanced solid tumor such as melanoma, head and neck, liver or kidney cancer.

The J gene is TRBJ1-2, the V gene TRBV4-3; D may be TRBD1 (5 bases). There are 12 residues in the CDR3. Germline lookup yields CDR1 LGHNA and CDR2 YSLEER. With 8 bases removed from V and 2 bases from J, the gap between germline ends came to 9 bases. DNA of the CDR3: TGCGCCAGCGGGGGTCAAAACTATGGCTACACCTTC. It translates to CASGGQNYGYTF.

The chain joins TRBV7-9 to TRBJ1-6; unclear D gene. The V gene lost 5 bases and the J gene lost 9 bases, with 14 bases spanning the gap. The V gene's germline CDR1 is SEHNR and CDR2 FQNEAQ (reference sequence). The CDR3 totals 14 residues. CDR3 sequence (DNA): TGTGCCAGCAGCCTGTATCCGGGTAGTTCACCCCTCCACTTT. The encoded protein is CASSLYPGSSPLHF.

The rearrangement uses TRBV7-9 and TRBJ1-4; 7 bases are a match to TRBD1. The CDR3 is 15 amino acids. CDR1 is SEHNR and CDR2 is FQNEAQ in the germline V gene (reference sequence). With 3 bases clipped from V and 2 bases from J, the junction kept 3 bases outside the gene matches. The CDR3 region is CASSLLQGTNEKLFF. In DNA, the CDR3 is TGTGCCAGCAGCTTGTTACAGGGGACTAATGAAAAACTGTTTTTT.

The J gene is TRBJ2-1, the V gene TRBV6-6, with TRBD1 identical over 9 bases. The CDR3 sequence is 15 residues long. V shed 7 bases and J 8 bases; nucleotides not matched to a gene: 12. Germline V lookup: CDR1 MNHNY, CDR2 SVGAGI (reference sequence). CDR3 in amino acids: CASIELGQGGYEQFF. The CDR3 DNA reads as TGTGCCAGCATCGAACTGGGACAGGGTGGATATGAGCAGTTCTTC.

The chain joins TRBV5-4 to TRBJ2-3, with TRBD2 as a possible D gene (6 bases). Germline CDR1 reads SGHNT; CDR2 reads YYREEE (reference sequence). The V and J ends lost 2 bases and 1 base respectively, with 8 bases between them. The CDR3 runs to 14 residues. CDR3 protein: CASSLSSGTDTQYF. The CDR3 region has the DNA TGTGCCAGCAGCTTATCTAGCGGCACAGATACGCAGTATTTT.

The chain is built from TRBV19 and TRBJ2-2, with D perhaps TRBD1 or TRBD2 (6 bases each). V was cut by 3 bases and J by 4 bases, with 12 bases left in between. CDR1 is LNHDA, CDR2 SQIVND, per germline (reference sequence). The CDR3 is 15 residues long. The DNA for the CDR3 is TGTGCCAGTAGTATCCGGAGGGGGAGCACCGGGGAGCTGTTTTTT. Amino acid sequence: CASSIRRGSTGELFF.

About this clone itself: The sample carries other DNA sequences with the same CDR3. V is TRBV7-2 and J is TRBJ1-4; 12 bases align to TRBD1. This CDR3 contains 16 residues. Germline CDR1 reads SGHTA; CDR2 reads FQGNSA. Germline trimming cut 4 bases from V and 2 bases from J; bases unmatched to any gene: 2. This CDR3 is CASSSGQGATNEKLFF. The CDR3, as DNA: TGTGCCAGCAGCTCGGGACAGGGGGCGACTAATGAAAAACTGTTTTTT.

This clone was picked up a small number of times. The chain couples TRBV2 to TRBJ2-2; no definite D call. Germline assignment: CDR1 SNHLY and CDR2 FYNNEI. Trimming stripped 4 bases from V and 7 bases from J, with 7 bases between. This CDR3 has 12 amino acids. The CDR3 bases are TGTGCCAGCAGTGGAGCGATCGGGGAGCTGTTTTTT. It specifies CASSGAIGELFF.

V is TRBV19 and J is TRBJ1-4; possibly TRBD1 for D (5 bases). V dropped 6 bases and J dropped 7 bases, with 15 bases sitting between them. The CDR3 runs 14 residues. The germline CDR1 and CDR2 sequences are LNHDA and SQIVND (reference sequence). The CDR3 loop is CASRKGTVVEKLFF. The CDR3 DNA is TGTGCCAGTAGAAAGGGGACGGTTGTTGAAAAACTGTTTTTT.

The J gene is TRBJ2-3, the V gene TRBV19, with a tentative D call TRBD2 (6 bases). Germline CDR1 LNHDA, CDR2 SQIVND (reference sequence). This CDR3 is built from 14 residues. V was clipped by 4 bases and J by 0 bases, with 8 bases between them. CDR3 coding DNA: TGTGCCAGTAGTACGGGACTGAGCACAGATACGCAGTATTTT. It is translated as CASSTGLSTDTQYF.

This chain links TRBV6-5 with TRBJ1-5; D remains ambiguous. V was cut by 8 bases and J by 10 bases, with 6 bases left in between. CDR3 size: 9 residues. Germline CDR1 and CDR2: MNHEY and SVGAGI. CDR3 in DNA: TGTGCCAGCCCGGCCCCCCAGCATTTT. Protein sequence: CASPAPQHF.

The CDR3: CASSQGEGGAGDTQYF. The CDR3 region has the DNA TGCGCCAGCAGCCAAGGAGAGGGAGGGGCCGGAGATACGCAGTATTTT. The chain uses TRBV4-1 and TRBJ2-3; 7 bases map to TRBD2. Germline trimming cut 1 base from V and 5 bases from J; bases unmatched to any gene: 9. The CDR3 is 16 residues long. Germline assignment: CDR1 MGHRA and CDR2 YSYEKL.

This rearrangement joins TRBV7-9 to TRBJ1-2; no definite D call. Deletions cut 3 bases from V and 4 bases from J, with 15 bases between. The germline V gene encodes CDR1 SEHNR and CDR2 FQNEAQ (reference sequence). The CDR3 covers 15 residues. The DNA of the CDR3 is TGTGCCAGCAGCTTTCCCCTGTCCCGGACCTATGGCTACACCTTC. Translating gives CASSFPLSRTYGYTF.